This TCR beta chain stems from a study of T-cell reconstitution after alpha-beta-depleted transplantation in children. This clonotype has a count of ten or more. For TCRbeta, the library was prepared with unique molecular identifiers. TCRdb processed the PCR reads anew with MiXCR; each CDR3 protein has one entry. The table includes some 200,000 distinct CDR3 sequences, approximately 6.8% detected once. Germline V gene sequence: CDR1 DFQATT, CDR2 SNEGSKA (reference sequence). The CDR3 covers 15 residues. Trimming stripped 4 bases from V and 5 bases from J, with 17 bases between. The sample was PBMCs from the stem cell graft donor, taken from the stem cell graft. The receptor's source is a human donor who donated a stem cell graft to a child with Wiskott-Aldrich syndrome. The chain carries TRBV20-1 and TRBJ2-2; D uncertain. CDR3 bases: TGCAGTGCTATCAGAGCTGGCCTTGGGACCGGGGAGCTGTTTTTT. Translating it yields CSAIRAGLGTGELFF.